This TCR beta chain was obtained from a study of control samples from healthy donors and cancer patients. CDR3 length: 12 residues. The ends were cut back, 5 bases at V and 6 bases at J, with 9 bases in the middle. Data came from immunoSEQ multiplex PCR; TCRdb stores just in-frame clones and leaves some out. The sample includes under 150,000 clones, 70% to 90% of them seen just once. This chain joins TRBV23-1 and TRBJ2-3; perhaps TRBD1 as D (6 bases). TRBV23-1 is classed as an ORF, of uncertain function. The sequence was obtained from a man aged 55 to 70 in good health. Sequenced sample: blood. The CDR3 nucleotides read TGCGCCAGCAGTGTCAGGGGTGATACGCAGTATTTT. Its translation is CASSVRGDTQYF.